The 3 T cell receptor beta chains below were found in one sample sequenced in a study of CD8+ T cells in alopecia areata. Following RNA extraction, reverse transcription yielded cDNA that acted as the sequencing template. Sequencing was performed with immunoSEQ multiplex PCR; in TCRdb, only in-frame clones are kept and a portion is missing. The sample has around 170,000 clones; 40% to 65% are singletons. Treatment reported: oral pan-JAK inhibitor, 5-10 mg twice daily. The material was CD8+ T cells sorted from blood, obtained at approximately week 51, from a patient treated with tofacitinib. The receptor set was obtained from a human donor with alopecia areata.

In its sample, this clone was seen a few times. This rearrangement joins TRBV10-3 to TRBJ2-7, with 8 bases identical to TRBD2. V lost 7 bases, J lost 5 bases, and 10 bases stayed unmatched. This CDR3 is 14 amino acids long. Germline V gives CDR1 ENHRY, CDR2 SYGVKD. The CDR3 sequence is CAIMGSSGYNEQYF. The CDR3 region has the DNA TGTGCCATCATGGGATCTAGCGGGTACAACGAGCAGTACTTC.

This clone was counted a few times. J is TRBJ1-1 and V is TRBV7-9, with 8 bases that match TRBD1. There are 14 residues in the CDR3. V shed 5 bases, J shed 5 bases, and the junction held 7 bases outside the gene matches. Germline V gene lookup returns CDR1 SEHNR and CDR2 FQNEAQ (reference sequence). The CDR3 sequence is CASSIGQGGTEAFF. Written as DNA, the CDR3 is TGTGCCAGCAGCATAGGACAGGGTGGAACTGAAGCTTTCTTT. Filled out from reference TRBV7-9 and TRBJ1-1, the complete variable domain reads DTGVSQNPRHKITKRGQNVTFRCDPISEHNRLYWYRQTLGQGPEFLTYFQNEAQLEKSRLLSDRFSAERPKGSFSTLEIQRTEQGDSAMYLCASSIGQGGTEAFFGQGTRLTVV.

The CDR3: CASSSTIAGGLTDTQYF. In DNA, the CDR3 is TGTGCCAGCAGTTCGACTATAGCGGGGGGCCTTACAGATACGCAGTATTTT. The chain employs TRBV27 and TRBJ2-3, with 10 bases matching TRBD2. Germline CDR1 is MNHEY and CDR2 is SMNVEV (reference sequence). The length of the CDR3 is 17 residues. J gave up 3 bases and V 4 bases, and 10 bases lay outside the gene matches.